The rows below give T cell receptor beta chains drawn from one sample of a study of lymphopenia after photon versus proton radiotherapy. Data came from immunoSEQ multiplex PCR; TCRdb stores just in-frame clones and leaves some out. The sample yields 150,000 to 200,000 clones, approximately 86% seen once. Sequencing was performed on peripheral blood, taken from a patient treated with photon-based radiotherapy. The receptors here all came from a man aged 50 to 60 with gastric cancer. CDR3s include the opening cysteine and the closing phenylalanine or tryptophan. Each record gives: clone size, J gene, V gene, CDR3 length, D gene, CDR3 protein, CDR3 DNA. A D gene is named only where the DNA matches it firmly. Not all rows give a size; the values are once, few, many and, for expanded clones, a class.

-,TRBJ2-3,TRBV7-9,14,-,CASSLGLNTDTQYF,TGTGCCAGCAGCTTAGGGCTAAACACAGATACGCAGTATTTT
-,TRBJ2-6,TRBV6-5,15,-,CASSWYRSGANVLTF,TGTGCCAGCAGTTGGTACAGGTCCGGGGCCAACGTCCTGACTTTC
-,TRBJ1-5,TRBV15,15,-,CATSSGSRSYQPQHF,TGTGCCACCAGCAGTGGGTCCCGCAGTTACCAGCCCCAGCATTTT
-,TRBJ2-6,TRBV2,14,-,CASSVPEGANVLTF,TGTGCCAGCAGTGTACCGGAAGGGGCCAACGTCCTGACTTTC
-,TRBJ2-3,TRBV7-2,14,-,CASSLGDSTDTQYF,TGTGCCAGCAGCTTAGGGGACTCCACAGATACGCAGTATTTT
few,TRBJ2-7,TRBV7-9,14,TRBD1,CASSFRDRFTEQYF,TGTGCCAGCAGCTTCCGGGACAGGTTTACCGAGCAGTACTTC
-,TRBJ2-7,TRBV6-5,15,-,CASSYRKTGAYEQYF,TGTGCCAGCAGTTACCGGAAGACGGGGGCCTACGAGCAGTACTTC
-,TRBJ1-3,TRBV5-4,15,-,CASSLRPGSGNTIYF,TGTGCCAGCAGCTTGCGTCCCGGCTCTGGAAACACCATATATTTT
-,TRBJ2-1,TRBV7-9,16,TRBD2,CASSFSGGPSGNEQFF,TGTGCCAGCAGCTTCTCGGGAGGCCCCTCGGGGAATGAGCAGTTCTTC
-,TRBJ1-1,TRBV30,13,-,CAWDRSGRTEAFF,TGTGCCTGGGACAGGTCCGGGCGGACTGAAGCTTTCTTT
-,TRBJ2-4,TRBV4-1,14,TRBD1,CASSQEQGSNIQYF,TGCGCCAGCAGCCAAGAACAGGGGTCAAACATTCAGTACTTC
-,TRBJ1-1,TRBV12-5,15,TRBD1,CASGPQGIKNTEAFF,TGTGCTAGTGGTCCACAGGGGATTAAGAACACTGAAGCTTTCTTT
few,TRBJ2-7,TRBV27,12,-,CASSLWSYEQYF,TGTGCCAGCAGTTTATGGTCCTACGAGCAGTACTTC
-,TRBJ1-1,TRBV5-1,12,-,CASSLNSAEAFF,TGCGCCAGCAGCTTGAATAGTGCTGAAGCTTTCTTT
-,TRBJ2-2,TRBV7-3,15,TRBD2,CASSLAGEITGELFF,TGTGCCAGCAGCTTAGCGGGAGAGATCACCGGGGAGCTGTTTTTT
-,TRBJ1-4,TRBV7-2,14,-,CASSLLGSREKLFF,TGTGCCAGCAGCTTATTGGGGTCTCGGGAAAAACTGTTTTTT
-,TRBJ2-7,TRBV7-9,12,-,CASSLLAYEQYF,TGTGCCAGCAGCCTCTTAGCCTACGAGCAGTACTTC
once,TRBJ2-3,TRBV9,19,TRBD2,CASSATLAGGGLGTDTQYF,TGTGCCAGCAGCGCGACTCTAGCGGGAGGGGGATTGGGCACAGATACGCAGTATTTT